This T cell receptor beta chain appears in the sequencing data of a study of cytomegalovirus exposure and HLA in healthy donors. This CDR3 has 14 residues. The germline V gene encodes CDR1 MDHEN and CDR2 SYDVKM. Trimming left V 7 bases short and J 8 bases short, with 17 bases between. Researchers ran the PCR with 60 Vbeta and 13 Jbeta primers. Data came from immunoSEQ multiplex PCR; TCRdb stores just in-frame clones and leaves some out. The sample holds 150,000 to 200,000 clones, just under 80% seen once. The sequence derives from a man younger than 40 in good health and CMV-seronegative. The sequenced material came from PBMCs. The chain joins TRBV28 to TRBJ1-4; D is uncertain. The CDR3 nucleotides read TGTGCCAGCACCAATGCCGGGATTCGCGAAAAACTGTTTTTT. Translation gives CASTNAGIREKLFF. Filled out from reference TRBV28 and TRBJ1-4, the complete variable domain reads DVKVTQSSRYLVKRTGEKVFLECVQDMDHENMFWYRQDPGLGLRLIYFSYDVKMKEKGDIPEGYSVSREKKERFSLILESASTNQTSMYLCASTNAGIREKLFFGSGTQLSVL.